What follows are 8 T cell receptor beta chains derived from one specimen sequenced in a study of hypomethylating agent response in myelodysplastic syndrome. The data were produced by immunoSEQ multiplex PCR, yet TCRdb's version contains in-frame clones alone and is incomplete. Of some 4,500 clones in the sample, approximately 84% were seen once. The sample was bone marrow, taken before or after starting hypomethylating agent treatment for myelodysplastic syndrome (not recorded which). The receptor source for this set is a human donor with myelodysplastic syndrome.

The gene calls are TRBV5-1 and TRBJ1-2; 9 positions match TRBD1. The V segment lost 0 bases and the J segment 8 bases; nucleotides outside the gene matches: 8. CDR1 SGHRS and CDR2 YFSETQ come from the germline V gene. The CDR3 runs 15 residues. This chain's CDR3 is CASSLERDRVGGYTF. The CDR3 DNA follows: TGCGCCAGCAGCTTGGAGCGGGACAGGGTCGGCGGCTACACCTTC.

The chain joins TRBV11-2 to TRBJ2-7; 12 positions match TRBD2. Germline CDR1 SGHAT, CDR2 FQNNGV. CDR3 length: 15 amino acids. The trim removed 1 base at V and 7 bases at J, leaving 5 bases unmatched. CDR3 bases: TGTGCCAGCAGCTTAGCTAGCGGGGGGGCCGATGAGCAGTACGTC. It translates to CASSLASGGADEQYV.

J is TRBJ1-2 and V is TRBV19; D may be TRBD1 (6 bases). The CDR3 sequence is 13 residues long. In germline, CDR1 is LNHDA, CDR2 SQIVND (reference sequence). Trimming took off 3 bases at V and 1 base at J, with 6 bases between the two ends. In DNA, the CDR3 is TGTGCCAGTAGTATGGACAGTAACTATGGCTACACCTTC. It translates to CASSMDSNYGYTF.

The rearrangement uses TRBV5-1 and TRBJ1-5; TRBD1 might be the D (5 bases). V dropped 0 bases and J dropped 4 bases, with 8 bases sitting between them. This CDR3 is 14 amino acids long. Germline V gives CDR1 SGHRS, CDR2 YFSETQ. CDR3 loop: CASSLVGGNQPQHF. The DNA for the CDR3 is TGCGCCAGCAGCTTGGTCGGGGGTAATCAGCCCCAGCATTTT.

This rearrangement joins TRBV5-6 to TRBJ2-7; maybe TRBD2 (5 bases). The CDR3 totals 13 residues. Looked up from germline, CDR1 is SGHDT and CDR2 is YYEEEE. Trimming stripped 5 bases from V and 1 base from J, with 10 bases between. The CDR3 here is CASRRTSSYEQYF. CDR3 sequence (DNA): TGTGCCAGCAGGAGAACTAGTTCCTACGAGCAGTACTTC.

The rearrangement links TRBV5-8 to TRBJ1-2; D is perhaps TRBD1 (6 bases). The CDR3 is made up of 16 amino acids. Per germline, CDR1 SGHTS and CDR2 YDEGEE. V was shortened by 1 base and J by 6 bases, with 19 bases between the two germline ends. CDR3 sequence: CASSLMASGGDDGYTF. The CDR3 nucleotides are TGTGCCAGCAGCTTGATGGCGTCGGGGGGCGATGATGGCTACACCTTC.

The V call is TRBV2, the J call TRBJ1-1; the D is unclear. Germline values: CDR1 SNHLY, CDR2 FYNNEI. This CDR3 comprises 15 residues. V lost 6 bases, J lost 10 bases, and 24 bases lay in between. The DNA of the CDR3 is TGTGCCAGCAGCCTACCCTCTTACAGCGGCTTCTCAGCTTTCTTT. Protein product: CASSLPSYSGFSAFF. Looking up the rest from reference TRBV2 and TRBJ1-1 gives the full variable domain: EPEVTQTPSHQVTQMGQEVILRCVPISNHLYFYWYRQILGQKVEFLVSFYNNEISEKSEIFDDQFSVERPDGSNFTLKIRSTKLEDSAMYFCASSLPSYSGFSAFFGQGTRLTVV.

The chain has TRBV25-1 and TRBJ2-7, with 11 bases matching TRBD1. V was pared by 3 bases and J by 5 bases, with 12 bases of the junction left unmatched. Germline V gene lookup returns CDR1 MGHDK and CDR2 SYGVNS. The CDR3 extends over 17 amino acids. The CDR3 here is CASSDGTGGFRGDEQYF. Written as DNA, the CDR3 is TGTGCCAGCAGTGATGGGACAGGGGGTTTCAGAGGGGACGAGCAGTACTTC.